These 9 T cell receptor beta chains were all obtained from the same sample, sequenced in a study of beta chain features in type 1 diabetes (dated by TCRdb to the late 2010s). The method behind the library was the immunoSEQ multiplex PCR assay. The entire isolated RNA was reverse transcribed using the High Capacity cDNA Reverse Transcription Kit, and thus expressed TCRB transcripts were sequenced. TCRdb provides this immuneACCESS table in a form limited to in-frame rearrangements. Some clones are lacking; in checked studies, under half of them reflect an unresolved V gene, and why the rest are absent is not known. The sample data list 110,000 or so clones, and approximately 39% of these were observed just once. The ten largest clones take up more than 0.06% of the sample. The sequenced material came from stem cell memory CD4+ T cells from blood. Taken with the paper, the label for cell subset or site translates to: stem cell-like memory CD4+ T cells. These receptors were taken from a woman aged 18-29 years in good health.

J is TRBJ1-1 and V is TRBV25-1, with a possible D match to TRBD1 (5 bases). The CDR3 covers 14 residues. Germline-derived CDR1 and CDR2 are MGHDK and SYGVNS. Trimming left V 1 base short and J 5 bases short, with 11 bases between. This chain's CDR3 is CASSEWTSGTEAFF. In DNA form, the CDR3 reads TGTGCCAGCAGTGAATGGACAAGTGGGACTGAAGCTTTCTTT.

V and J are TRBV5-1 and TRBJ2-1, with no clear D. The germline V and J ends were trimmed by 3 bases and 14 bases, with 12 bases remaining between them. Germline V gene sequence: CDR1 SGHRS, CDR2 YFSETQ. The CDR3 totals 11 residues. CDR3 DNA: TGCGCCAGCAGCTCCCAGGTGTTCAAGTTCTTC. This sequence encodes CASSSQVFKFF.

The sample holds a few counts of this clone. The gene calls are TRBV7-6 and TRBJ2-5; D perhaps matches TRBD1 (6 bases). Per germline, CDR1 SGHVS and CDR2 FNYEAQ. V lost 5 bases, J lost 7 bases, and 20 bases lay in between. This CDR3 is 15 amino acids long. This chain's CDR3 is CASSITGTSLGTQYF. The CDR3 DNA is TGTGCCAGCAGCATTACCGGGACATCACTTGGGACCCAGTACTTC.

The rearrangement links TRBV6-1 to TRBJ2-1; no firm D call. This CDR3 has 15 residues. The germline gives CDR1 MNHNS, CDR2 SASEGT. Trimming took off 6 bases at V and 2 bases at J, with 14 bases between the two ends. The CDR3 is CASRSRTPPYNEQFF. The CDR3 DNA sequence: TGTGCCAGCAGGTCCCGAACTCCTCCCTACAATGAGCAGTTCTTC.

The chain uses TRBV18 and TRBJ2-1; TRBD2 agrees at 10 bases. CDR3 length: 15 residues. The germline gives CDR1 KGHSH, CDR2 LQKENI. J was trimmed by 4 bases and V by 5 bases; bases with no gene match: 5. The CDR3 coding sequence is TGTGCCAGCTCATCTATGACTAGCGGGTACAATGAGCAGTTCTTC. This gives the protein CASSSMTSGYNEQFF.

CDR3 region: CACESGRSGSDYYEQYF. The CDR3 DNA is TGTGCCTGTGAAAGCGGGAGAAGTGGAAGCGACTACTACGAGCAGTACTTC. V usage is TRBV30 and J usage is TRBJ2-7; 8 bases are a match to TRBD2. This CDR3 has 17 residues. V gave up 6 bases and J gave up 3 bases; unmatched junction bases: 19. Germline V gives CDR1 GTSNPN, CDR2 SVGIG (reference sequence).

The V gene is TRBV18, the J gene TRBJ1-1, with no clear D. Germline V lookup: CDR1 KGHSH, CDR2 LQKENI. Trimming pared 3 bases from V and 4 bases from J, leaving 9 bases between. The CDR3 contains 13 residues. The CDR3 DNA follows: TGTGCCAGCTCACCCACCCGAGGCACTGAAGCTTTCTTT. Translated, it gives CASSPTRGTEAFF.

The V gene is TRBV2, the J gene TRBJ2-7, with 8 bases fitting TRBD2. The germline V gene has CDR1 SNHLY and CDR2 FYNNEI. There are 14 residues in the CDR3. Trimming removed 5 bases from V and 6 bases from J; junction bases left unmatched: 9. The CDR3 reads CASSRLARFLEQYF. The CDR3 coding sequence is TGTGCCAGCAGTCGACTAGCGCGATTTCTCGAGCAGTACTTC.

The chain couples TRBV7-9 to TRBJ2-1; tentatively, D is TRBD1 (5 bases). Deletions cut 3 bases from V and 5 bases from J, with 8 bases between. The germline V gene encodes CDR1 SEHNR and CDR2 FQNEAQ (reference sequence). The CDR3 sequence is 13 residues long. The CDR3 DNA reads as TGTGCCAGCAGCTTGGGCAGGGACAATGAGCAGTTCTTC. This codes for CASSLGRDNEQFF.